This T cell receptor (beta chain) was sequenced for a study of beta chain features in type 1 diabetes. Background on the study: Summed over all samples, the examined sorted cells came to roughly 110 million.

General study results and limits: TCRB CDR3s were moderately but significantly shorter in Type 1 diabetes patients in all four CD4+ subsets.

Concerning this clone: Its antigen is not identified.

Stem cell-like memory, regulatory, central memory and naive CD4+ cells were sorted via CD45RO/CCR7/CD25/CD127/CD95/CD27. Of the isolated RNA, all was reverse transcribed, and so the sequenced material was expressed TCRB transcripts. Measured with immunoSEQ multiplex PCR; TCRdb has only the in-frame clones, and not every one. This repertoire shows some 640,000 clones, 11% to 15% found once; its top ten account for 0.03% to 0.04%. The clonotype originates from a man younger than 35 with type 1 diabetes. The material sequenced was naive CD4+ T cells from blood.

The CDR3 DNA is TGTGCCAGCCAGGCCGAGCAGTACTTC. Translated: CASQAEQYF. V is TRBV2 and J is TRBJ2-7, with D unclear. The CDR3 contains 9 residues. V shed 8 bases and J shed 6 bases, with 5 bases lying between them. From germline, CDR1 is SNHLY and CDR2 FYNNEI. Full variable domain (outside the CDR3, taken from reference TRBV2 and TRBJ2-7): EPEVTQTPSHQVTQMGQEVILRCVPISNHLYFYWYRQILGQKVEFLVSFYNNEISEKSEIFDDQFSVERPDGSNFTLKIRSTKLEDSAMYFCASQAEQYFGPGTRLTVT.